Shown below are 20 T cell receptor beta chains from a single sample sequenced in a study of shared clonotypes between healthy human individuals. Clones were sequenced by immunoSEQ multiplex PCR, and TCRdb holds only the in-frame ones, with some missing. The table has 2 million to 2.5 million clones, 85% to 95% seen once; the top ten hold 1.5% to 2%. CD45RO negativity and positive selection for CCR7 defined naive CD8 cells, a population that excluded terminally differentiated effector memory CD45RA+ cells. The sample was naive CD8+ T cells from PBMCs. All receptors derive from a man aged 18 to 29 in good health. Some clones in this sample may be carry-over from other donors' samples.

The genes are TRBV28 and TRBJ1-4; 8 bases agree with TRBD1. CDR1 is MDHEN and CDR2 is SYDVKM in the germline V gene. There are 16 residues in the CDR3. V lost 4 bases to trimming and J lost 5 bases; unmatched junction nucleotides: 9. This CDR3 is CASSSHRQGRNEKLFF. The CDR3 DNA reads TGTGCCAGCAGTTCCCACCGACAGGGGAGGAATGAAAAACTGTTTTTT.

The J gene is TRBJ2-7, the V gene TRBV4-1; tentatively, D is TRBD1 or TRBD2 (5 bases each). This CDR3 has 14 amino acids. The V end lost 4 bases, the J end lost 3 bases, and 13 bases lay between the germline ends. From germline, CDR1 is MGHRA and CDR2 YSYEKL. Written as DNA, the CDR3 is TGCGCCAGCAGCCTCCGGGACGAGGGCTACGAGCAGTACTTC. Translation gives CASSLRDEGYEQYF.

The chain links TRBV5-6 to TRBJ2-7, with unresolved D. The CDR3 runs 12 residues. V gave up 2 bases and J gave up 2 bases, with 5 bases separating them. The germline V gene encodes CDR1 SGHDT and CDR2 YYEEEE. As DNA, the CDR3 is TGTGCCAGCAGCTTACAGACCTACGAGCAGTACTTC. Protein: CASSLQTYEQYF.

In DNA, the CDR3 is TGTGCCAGCAGCCAAAGGGGACCGAACGGCGGTACGCAGTATTTT. Its protein is CASSQRGPNGGTQYF. The chain combines TRBV14 with TRBJ2-3; TRBD1 or TRBD2 may be the D gene (5 bases each). The CDR3 spans 15 residues. Germline values: CDR1 SGHDN, CDR2 FVKESK. V shed 2 bases and J shed 8 bases, with 17 bases lying between them.

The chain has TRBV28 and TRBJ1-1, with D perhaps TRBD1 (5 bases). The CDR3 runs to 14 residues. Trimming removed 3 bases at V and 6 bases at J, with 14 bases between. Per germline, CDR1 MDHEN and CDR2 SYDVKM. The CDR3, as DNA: TGTGCCAGCAGTTTGGGGGGAAACGACGCTGAAGCTTTCTTT. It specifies CASSLGGNDAEAFF.

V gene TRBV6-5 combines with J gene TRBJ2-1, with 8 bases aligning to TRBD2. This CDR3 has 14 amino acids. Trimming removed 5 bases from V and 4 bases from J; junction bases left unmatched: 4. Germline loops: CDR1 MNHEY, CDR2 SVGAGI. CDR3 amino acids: CASSGGLDYNEQFF. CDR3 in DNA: TGTGCCAGCAGTGGGGGACTAGATTACAATGAGCAGTTCTTC.

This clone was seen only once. Here the CDR3 DNA reads TGTGCCACTGCAACGGGCAACACTGAAGCTTTCTTT. This translates into CATATGNTEAFF. The J gene is TRBJ1-1, the V gene TRBV10-3; the D is unclear. Trimming removed 10 bases at V and 2 bases at J, with 11 bases between. The CDR3 loop spans 12 amino acids. Germline lookup yields CDR1 ENHRY and CDR2 SYGVKD.

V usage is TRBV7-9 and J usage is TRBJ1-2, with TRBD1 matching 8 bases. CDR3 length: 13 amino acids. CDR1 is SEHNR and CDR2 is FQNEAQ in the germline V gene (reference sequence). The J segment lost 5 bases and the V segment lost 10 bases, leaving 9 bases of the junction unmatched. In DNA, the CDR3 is TGTGCCATTCGCCCACAGGGGGAGTATGGCTACACCTTC. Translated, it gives CAIRPQGEYGYTF.

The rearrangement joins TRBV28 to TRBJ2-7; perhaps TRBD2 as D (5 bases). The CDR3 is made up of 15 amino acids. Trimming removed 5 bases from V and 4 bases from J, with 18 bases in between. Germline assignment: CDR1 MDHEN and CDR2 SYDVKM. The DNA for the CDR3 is TGTGCCAGCAGTACTAGATCTGAAACCCTATACGAGCAGTACTTC. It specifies CASSTRSETLYEQYF.

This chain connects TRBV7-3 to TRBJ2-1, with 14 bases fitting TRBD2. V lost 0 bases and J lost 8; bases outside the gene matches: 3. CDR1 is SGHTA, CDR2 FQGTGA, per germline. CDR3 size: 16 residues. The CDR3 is CASSLTGLAGGDEQFF. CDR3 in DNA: TGTGCCAGCAGCTTAACTGGACTAGCGGGAGGCGATGAGCAGTTCTTC.

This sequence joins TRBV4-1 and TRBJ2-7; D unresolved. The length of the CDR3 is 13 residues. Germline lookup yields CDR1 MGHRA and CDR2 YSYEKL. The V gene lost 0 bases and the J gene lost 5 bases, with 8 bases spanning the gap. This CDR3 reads CASSQDRTHEQYF. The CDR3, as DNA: TGCGCCAGCAGCCAAGATCGGACGCACGAGCAGTACTTC.

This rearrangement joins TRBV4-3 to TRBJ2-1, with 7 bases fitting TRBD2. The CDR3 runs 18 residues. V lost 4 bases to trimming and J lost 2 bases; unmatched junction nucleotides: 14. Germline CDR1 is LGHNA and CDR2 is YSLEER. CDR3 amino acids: CASSLGRGRERPYNEQFF. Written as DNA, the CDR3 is TGCGCCAGCAGCCTCGGGCGTGGGAGGGAGAGGCCCTACAATGAGCAGTTCTTC.

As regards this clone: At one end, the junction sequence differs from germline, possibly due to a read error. The CDR3 spells CASSLFTGQGGNYVQYF. CDR3 DNA sequence: TGTGCCAGCAGTTTATTCACGGGACAGGGTGGTAACTACGTGCAGTACTTC. This chain connects TRBV28 to TRBJ2-7; TRBD1 aligns across 9 bases. Germline V gene lookup returns CDR1 MDHEN and CDR2 SYDVKM. The CDR3 has 17 amino acids.

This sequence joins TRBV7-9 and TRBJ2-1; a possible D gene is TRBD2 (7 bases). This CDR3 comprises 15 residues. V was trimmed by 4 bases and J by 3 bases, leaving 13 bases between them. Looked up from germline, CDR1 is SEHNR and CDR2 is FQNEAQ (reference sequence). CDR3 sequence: CASSYREGGYNEQFF. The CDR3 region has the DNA TGTGCCAGCAGCTATAGGGAGGGGGGCTACAATGAGCAGTTCTTC. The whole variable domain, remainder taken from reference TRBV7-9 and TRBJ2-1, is DTGVSQNPRHKITKRGQNVTFRCDPISEHNRLYWYRQTLGQGPEFLTYFQNEAQLEKSRLLSDRFSAERPKGSFSTLEIQRTEQGDSAMYLCASSYREGGYNEQFFGPGTRLTVL.

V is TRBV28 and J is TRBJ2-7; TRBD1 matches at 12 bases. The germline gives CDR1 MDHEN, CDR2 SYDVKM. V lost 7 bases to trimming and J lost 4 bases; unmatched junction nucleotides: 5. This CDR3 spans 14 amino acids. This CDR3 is CASTAGQGAYEQYF. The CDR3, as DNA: TGTGCCAGCACCGCGGGACAGGGGGCATACGAGCAGTACTTC.

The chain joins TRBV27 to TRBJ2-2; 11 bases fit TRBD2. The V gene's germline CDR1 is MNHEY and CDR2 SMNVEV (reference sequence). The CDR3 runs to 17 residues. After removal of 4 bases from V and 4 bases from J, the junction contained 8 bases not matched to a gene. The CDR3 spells CASSYYPGLAATGELFF. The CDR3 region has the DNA TGTGCCAGCAGTTATTACCCGGGACTAGCGGCCACCGGGGAGCTGTTTTTT.

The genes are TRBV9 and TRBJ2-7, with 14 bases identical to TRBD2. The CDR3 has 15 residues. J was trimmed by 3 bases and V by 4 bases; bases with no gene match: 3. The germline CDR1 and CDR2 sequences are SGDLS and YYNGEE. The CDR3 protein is CASSFGTSGSYEQYF. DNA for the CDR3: TGTGCCAGCAGCTTCGGGACTAGCGGGAGCTACGAGCAGTACTTC.

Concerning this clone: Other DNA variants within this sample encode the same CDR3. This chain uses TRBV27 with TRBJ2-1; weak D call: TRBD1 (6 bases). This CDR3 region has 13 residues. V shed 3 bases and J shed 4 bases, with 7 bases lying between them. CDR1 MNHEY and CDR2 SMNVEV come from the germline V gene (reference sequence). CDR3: CASSLTGYNEQFF. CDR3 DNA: TGTGCCAGCAGTTTGACAGGATACAATGAGCAGTTCTTC.

The CDR3: CASSFSRGGTEAFF. The CDR3 bases are TGTGCCAGCAGCTTCTCCAGGGGAGGCACTGAAGCTTTCTTT. V is TRBV11-2 and J is TRBJ1-1, with D perhaps TRBD1 (6 bases). V lost 3 bases and J 4 bases, leaving 12 bases between the germline ends. Germline values: CDR1 SGHAT, CDR2 FQNNGV. This CDR3 is 14 amino acids long. The whole variable domain, remainder taken from reference TRBV11-2 and TRBJ1-1, is EAGVAQSPRYKIIEKRQSVAFWCNPISGHATLYWYQQILGQGPKLLIQFQNNGVVDDSQLPKDRFSAERLKGVDSTLKIQPAKLEDSAVYLCASSFSRGGTEAFFGQGTRLTVV.

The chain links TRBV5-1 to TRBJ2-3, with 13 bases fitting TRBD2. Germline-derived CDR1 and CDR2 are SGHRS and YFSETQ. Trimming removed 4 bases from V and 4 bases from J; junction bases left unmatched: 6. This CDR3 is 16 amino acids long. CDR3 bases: TGCGCCAGCAGCGCCCGACTAGCGGGAGGAGCAGATACGCAGTATTTT. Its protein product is CASSARLAGGADTQYF.